These 19 T cell receptor beta chains originate from one sample sequenced in a study of blood T cell repertoires in COVID-19. This table comes from immunoSEQ multiplex PCR, and its TCRdb copy is limited to in-frame clones, with some not included. The table records approximately 290,000 clones, around 81% of them present only once. The specimen sequenced was peripheral blood. The receptors here all came from a person between 65 and 79 years old with COVID-19, enrolled during active disease.

Worth noting for this clone: Other DNA sequences from this sample encode an identical CDR3 as well. This rearrangement joins TRBV6-2 or TRBV6-3 to TRBJ2-2; 7 nucleotides align to TRBD2. Trimming cost V 5 bases and J 4 bases; bases outside gene matches: 4. Germline V lookup: CDR1 MNHEY, CDR2 SVGEGT. The length of the CDR3 is 14 residues. The CDR3 here is CASSRSGGTGELFF. CDR3 nucleotide sequence: TGTGCCAGCAGTAGGTCGGGAGGCACCGGGGAGCTGTTTTTT.

The J gene is TRBJ2-2, the V gene TRBV19, with TRBD1 matching over 10 bases. Per the germline V gene, CDR1 is LNHDA and CDR2 is SQIVND (reference sequence). With 9 bases clipped from V and 7 bases from J, the junction kept 14 bases outside the gene matches. CDR3 size: 16 residues. CDR3 nucleotide sequence: TGTGCCAGCACTGGGTTCGGGACAGGGGTTGTCGGGGAGCTGTTTTTT. Its translation: CASTGFGTGVVGELFF.

This clone occurred once. This chain links TRBV7-8 with TRBJ1-4; TRBD1 matches 10 bases. Germline assignment: CDR1 SGHVS and CDR2 FQNEAQ. This CDR3 region has 15 residues. After removal of 5 bases from V and 4 bases from J, the junction contained 4 bases not matched to a gene. CDR3 DNA: TGTGCCAGCAGCGGGGGGACAGGGGATAATGAAAAACTGTTTTTT. Translated, it gives CASSGGTGDNEKLFF.

The chain combines TRBV6-1 with TRBJ2-6, with D hard to call. This CDR3 region has 16 residues. The V gene lost 2 bases and the J gene lost 1 base, with 9 bases spanning the gap. Per germline, CDR1 MNHNS and CDR2 SASEGT. The CDR3 region is CASSESRSSGANVLTF. Here the CDR3 DNA reads TGTGCCAGCAGTGAATCCAGGTCTTCTGGGGCCAACGTCCTGACTTTC.

This chain links TRBV18 with TRBJ2-7, with TRBD2 matching over 8 bases. The V gene end was trimmed by 3 bases and the J gene end by 4 bases; junction bases not matched to a gene: 11. Germline V gene data show CDR1 as KGHSH and CDR2 as LQKENI. The CDR3 sequence is 16 residues long. The CDR3 loop reads CASSPYRVTGGYEQYF. The DNA for the CDR3 is TGTGCCAGCTCACCCTACAGGGTGACGGGAGGGTACGAGCAGTACTTC.

This rearrangement joins TRBV10-3 to TRBJ2-5; 8 nucleotides agree with TRBD1. This CDR3 comprises 13 residues. J gave up 5 bases and V 4 bases, and 3 bases lay outside the gene matches. Germline values: CDR1 ENHRY, CDR2 SYGVKD. CDR3 nucleotides: TGTGCCATCAGTGTCAGACAGGGGGAGACCCAGTACTTC. It yields the protein CAISVRQGETQYF.

The CDR3 bases are TGTGCCAGCAGCCCACCGCCCTCACCGGGACTAGCGGGTACAGATACGCAGTATTTT. Translated, it gives CASSPPPSPGLAGTDTQYF. The chain uses TRBV13 and TRBJ2-3; 12 bases are a match to TRBD2. With V trimmed by 5 bases and J by 3 bases, 15 bases remained unmatched. Germline loops: CDR1 PRHDT, CDR2 FYEKMQ (reference sequence). This CDR3 region has 19 residues.

In nucleotides, the CDR3 is TGTGCCTCAGGGGGGAAGAACACCGGGGAGCTGTTTTTT. It is translated as CASGGKNTGELFF. The chain is built from TRBV30 and TRBJ2-2; possible D gene TRBD1, 7 bases. V gave up 7 bases and J gave up 1 base, with 10 bases separating them. Germline V gives CDR1 GTSNPN, CDR2 SVGIG (reference sequence). The CDR3 runs 13 residues.

CDR3 DNA: TGTGCCAGCAGCCCTCACAATGAGCAGTTCTTC. Protein: CASSPHNEQFF. The rearrangement joins TRBV28 to TRBJ2-1; D remains ambiguous. V lost 6 bases and J lost 5, with 5 bases in between. Germline V gene lookup returns CDR1 MDHEN and CDR2 SYDVKM. The CDR3 is made up of 11 amino acids.

V is TRBV24-1 and J is TRBJ1-2; D is undetermined. Germline CDR1 reads KGHDR; CDR2 reads SFDVKD. This CDR3 contains 14 residues. Trimming pared 6 bases from V and 3 bases from J, leaving 13 bases between. In nucleotides, the CDR3 is TGTGCCACCAGTTCGAGGTCGGGAGACTATGGCTACACCTTC. Translated, it gives CATSSRSGDYGYTF.

The DNA of the CDR3 is TGTGCCAGCAGTTCAAAGCCGGGACAGGGTGACTATGGCTACACCTTC. This gives the protein CASSSKPGQGDYGYTF. V usage is TRBV28 and J usage is TRBJ1-2, with TRBD1 matching over 9 bases. There are 16 residues in the CDR3. The J segment lost 3 bases and the V segment lost 4 bases, leaving 9 bases of the junction unmatched. Germline-derived CDR1 and CDR2 are MDHEN and SYDVKM.

V is TRBV18 and J is TRBJ2-7; D possibly corresponds to TRBD1 (5 bases). The V end lost 2 bases, the J end lost 0 bases, and 8 bases lay between the germline ends. This CDR3 has 14 residues. Germline values: CDR1 KGHSH, CDR2 LQKENI. In nucleotides, the CDR3 is TGTGCCAGCTCACCATTAGGGGCCTCCTACGAGCAGTACTTC. Translation gives CASSPLGASYEQYF.

The chain uses TRBV2 and TRBJ2-6, with D tentatively TRBD1 (5 bases). Trimming pared 10 bases from V and 2 bases from J, leaving 9 bases between. Germline V CDR1 and CDR2: SNHLY, FYNNEI. The CDR3 extends over 13 amino acids. The CDR3 DNA reads TGTGCCAACCAGGGCGCTGGGGCCAACGTCCTGACTTTC. It specifies CANQGAGANVLTF.

The gene calls are TRBV5-1 and TRBJ1-3; 8 nucleotides line up with TRBD1. Per germline, CDR1 SGHRS and CDR2 YFSETQ. The junction had 10 bases not matched to a gene; V was cut back by 4 bases and J by 1 base. The CDR3 is 17 amino acids. The CDR3 sequence is CASSGGTGGSSGNTIYF. CDR3 in DNA: TGCGCCAGCAGCGGGGGGACAGGCGGATCATCTGGAAACACCATATATTTT.

The rearrangement links TRBV7-8 to TRBJ2-6, with 7 bases matching TRBD1. Per the germline V gene, CDR1 is SGHVS and CDR2 is FQNEAQ. There are 17 residues in the CDR3. V lost 5 bases and J lost 0; bases outside the gene matches: 7. The CDR3, as DNA: TGTGCCAGCAGCCCTAGGACAGGTGGCTCTGGGGCCAACGTCCTGACTTTC. It codes for CASSPRTGGSGANVLTF. The full variable domain, with the rest looked up from reference TRBV7-8 and TRBJ2-6, is GAGVSQSPRYKVAKRGQDVALRCDPISGHVSLFWYQQALGQGPEFLTYFQNEAQLDKSGLPSDRFFAERPEGSVSTLKIQRTQQEDSAVYLCASSPRTGGSGANVLTFGAGSRLTVL.

This clone was seen many times. The chain employs TRBV30 and TRBJ2-7; 9 bases are a match to TRBD1. The length of the CDR3 is 14 residues. Germline trimming cut 4 bases from V and 2 bases from J; bases unmatched to any gene: 6. Germline values: CDR1 GTSNPN, CDR2 SVGIG (reference sequence). CDR3: CAWTAGTGTYEQYF. CDR3 in DNA: TGTGCCTGGACTGCCGGGACAGGGACCTACGAGCAGTACTTC.

This sequence joins TRBV14 and TRBJ2-1; D might be TRBD1 (5 bases). The CDR3 is made up of 13 amino acids. V lost 4 bases and J 10 bases, leaving 14 bases between the germline ends. Germline CDR1 SGHDN, CDR2 FVKESK. The CDR3 here is CASSLNPRGEQFF. Here the CDR3 DNA reads TGTGCCAGCAGCCTCAACCCTAGGGGAGAGCAGTTCTTC.

This chain connects TRBV28 to TRBJ1-3; TRBD1 might be the D (5 bases). The CDR3 runs to 14 residues. Germline V gene data show CDR1 as MDHEN and CDR2 as SYDVKM. V lost 7 bases, J lost 4 bases, and 14 bases lay in between. This CDR3 reads CASIMGGYGNTIYF. In DNA form, the CDR3 reads TGTGCCAGCATCATGGGGGGATACGGAAACACCATATATTTT.

The genes are TRBV5-4 and TRBJ1-1, with 7 bases lining up with TRBD1. V shed 5 bases, J shed 7 bases, and the junction held 5 bases outside the gene matches. The CDR3 is 12 amino acids. Germline CDR1 is SGHNT and CDR2 is YYREEE (reference sequence). CDR3 region: CASSIQGSEAFF. In DNA, the CDR3 is TGTGCCAGCAGTATACAGGGGAGTGAAGCTTTCTTT. The whole variable domain, remainder taken from reference TRBV5-4 and TRBJ1-1, is ETGVTQSPTHLIKTRGQQVTLRCSSQSGHNTVSWYQQALGQGPQFIFQYYREEENGRGNFPPRFSGLQFPNYSSELNVNALELDDSALYLCASSIQGSEAFFGQGTRLTVV.